The source of this TCR beta chain is a study of response to subunit inactivated influenza vaccine. Looked up from germline, CDR1 is SEHNR and CDR2 is FQNEAQ (reference sequence). V lost 3 bases and J 0 bases, leaving 8 bases between the germline ends. The CDR3 runs to 14 residues. TCRdb redid the calling of the RT-PCR reads with MiXCR, one entry per CDR3 protein. The table includes hundreds of thousands of distinct CDR3 sequences, approximately 14% detected once. Study-wide findings and caveats: Researchers suggested that each seasonal influenza vaccination recruits few new T cells.

Details on this clonotype: Its antigen is not identified.

The sample in question was PBMCs from blood, obtained approximately 13 days after vaccination. The rearrangement links TRBV7-9 to TRBJ1-1; D is ambiguous. This clonotype was sampled from a man aged 50-59 years who received an inactivated influenza vaccine. The CDR3 here is CASSLTVLNTEAFF. For the CDR3, the DNA is TGTGCCAGCAGCTTGACCGTCCTGAACACTGAAGCTTTCTTT. Based on the CDR3 plus reference TRBV7-9 and TRBJ1-1, the full variable domain is DTGVSQNPRHKITKRGQNVTFRCDPISEHNRLYWYRQTLGQGPEFLTYFQNEAQLEKSRLLSDRFSAERPKGSFSTLEIQRTEQGDSAMYLCASSLTVLNTEAFFGQGTRLTVV.